The T cell receptor beta chain described here comes from a study of shared clonotypes between healthy human individuals. As for the study in general: A couple of women and a few men aged 18 to 49 served as donors.

Only in-frame clones appear in the TCRdb table, and some are missing; sequencing was by immunoSEQ multiplex PCR. The sample yields approximately 2.3 million clones, 90% to 95% seen once. Trimming at V came to 4 bases and at J to 6 bases, leaving 7 bases not matched to a gene. This CDR3 is built from 14 residues. CDR1 and CDR2 from the germline V gene are MGHRA and YSYEKL. The source material was naive CD4+ T cells from PBMCs. Subset: CD45RA+ positively selected. The TCR originated in a man aged 18 to 30 in good health. Some clones in this sample may be carry-over from other donors' samples. The chain couples TRBV4-1 to TRBJ2-7; 9 bases are a match to TRBD2. As DNA, the CDR3 is TGCGCCAGCAGCCCCCCCCCTAGCGGGGTCGAGCAGTACTTC. It codes for CASSPPPSGVEQYF.